This is a list of T cell receptor beta chains from one sample in a study of CD8+ T cells in alopecia areata. Profiled with immunoSEQ multiplex PCR; TCRdb holds only in-frame clones, not every one. The sample records around 200,000 clones, around 58% being singletons. The specimen comprised CD8+ T cells sorted from blood, sampled at week 24, from a patient treated with tofacitinib. These receptors came from a human donor with alopecia areata. CDR3s leave out the opening cysteine and the closing phenylalanine or tryptophan.

cdr3_length j_call v_call cdr3_aa
14 TRBJ2-1 TRBV7-6 ASSPALASSYNEQF
10 TRBJ1-2 TRBV5-4 ASSDNWYGYT
10 TRBJ1-4 TRBV5-8 ASSLVDEKLF
12 TRBJ1-2 TRBV13 ASSLGRTPAGYT
11 TRBJ2-7 TRBV30 AWRGRGSYEQY
12 TRBJ1-2 TRBV13 ASSFGGYSYGYT
11 TRBJ2-1 TRBV5-4 ASSLAPYNEQF
15 TRBJ1-5 TRBV19 ASSIDPTGRSNQPQH
12 TRBJ1-2 TRBV4-1 ASNHGSFNYGYT
11 TRBJ2-1 TRBV2 AGIPRDTPEQF
12 TRBJ2-2 TRBV7-9 ASSLAPATGELF
11 TRBJ2-5 TRBV9 ASSVEAPETQY
9 TRBJ1-5 TRBV20-1 PGQSNQPQH
10 TRBJ2-3 TRBV9 ASSHRADTQY
11 TRBJ2-7 TRBV7-3 ASSPSYRDEQY
13 TRBJ1-1 TRBV29-1 SAGQLGHVNTEAF
10 TRBJ1-2 TRBV5-1 ASSLQGPGYT
14 TRBJ1-5 TRBV1 TSSLRGGAGYQPQH
10 TRBJ1-2 TRBV5-1 ASSLGDYGYT